This passage covers 12 T cell receptor beta chains from one sample sequenced in a study of T cell responses to AZD1222 COVID-19 vaccine. Sequenced by immunoSEQ multiplex PCR; TCRdb stores in-frame clones only, minus some. Its listing shows about 140,000 clones. Sequenced sample: peripheral blood. The receptors come from an adult in good health.

Concerning this clone: Within the sample, other DNA sequences also encode this same CDR3. The V call is TRBV18, the J call TRBJ1-1, with D uncertain. Germline lookup yields CDR1 KGHSH and CDR2 LQKENI. The CDR3 has 13 residues. The V end lost 2 bases, the J end lost 0 bases, and 4 bases lay between the germline ends. The CDR3 DNA sequence: TGTGCCAGCTCACCAGCCGTGAACACTGAAGCTTTCTTT. This translates into CASSPAVNTEAFF. Full variable domain (outside the CDR3, taken from reference TRBV18 and TRBJ1-1): NAGVMQNPRHLVRRRGQEARLRCSPMKGHSHVYWYRQLPEEGLKFMVYLQKENIIDESGMPKERFSAEFPKEGPSILRIQQVVRGDSAAYFCASSPAVNTEAFFGQGTRLTVV.

This chain joins TRBV5-6 and TRBJ2-1; 7 bases fit TRBD2. CDR1 is SGHDT and CDR2 is YYEEEE in the germline V gene. V trimming: 0 bases; J trimming: 12 bases; junction bases outside the gene matches: 9. CDR3 size: 14 residues. CDR3: CASSLVLAEFAQFF. Here the CDR3 DNA reads TGTGCCAGCAGCTTGGTGCTAGCGGAGTTTGCGCAGTTCTTC.

The chain couples TRBV6-1 to TRBJ1-6, with 8 bases aligning to TRBD1. V lost 2 bases to trimming and J lost 14 bases; unmatched junction nucleotides: 20. Germline CDR1 and CDR2: MNHNS and SASEGT. The CDR3 is made up of 18 amino acids. The DNA of the CDR3 is TGTGCCAGCAGTGAAAGGAGGCTCGGCCTGACAGGGGACCGAGCCCTCCACTTT. It specifies CASSERRLGLTGDRALHF.

The gene calls are TRBV19 and TRBJ1-2, with D possibly TRBD1 on 6 matching bases. Per germline, CDR1 LNHDA and CDR2 SQIVND (reference sequence). The CDR3 is 16 amino acids. Trimming removed 3 bases from V and 0 bases from J, with 14 bases in between. CDR3 coding DNA: TGTGCCAGTAGTATTTGGGCAGGGGCATCTAACTATGGCTACACCTTC. Amino acid sequence: CASSIWAGASNYGYTF.

CDR3 region: CASSVDIGHVSSPLHF. The CDR3 DNA reads TGTGCCAGCAGCGTAGATATAGGACACGTCTCCTCACCCCTCCACTTT. The chain links TRBV9 to TRBJ1-6, with D possibly TRBD1 on 5 matching bases. V was cut by 0 bases and J by 10 bases, with 17 bases left in between. The CDR3 runs 16 residues. CDR1 is SGDLS, CDR2 YYNGEE, per germline.

The chain carries TRBV9 and TRBJ1-1; D might be TRBD1 (6 bases). This CDR3 spans 15 amino acids. Trimming left V 4 bases short and J 1 base short, with 14 bases between. Germline values: CDR1 SGDLS, CDR2 YYNGEE. The CDR3 protein is CASSPRGDTNTEAFF. The CDR3, as DNA: TGTGCCAGCAGCCCCCGGGGGGACACGAACACTGAAGCTTTCTTT.

The rearrangement joins TRBV12-3 or TRBV12-4 to TRBJ2-7; D gene unclear. Between the trimmed V and J ends, which lost 5 bases and 7 bases, there was a span of 15 bases. The CDR3 is 13 amino acids. The DNA for the CDR3 is TGTGCCAGCAGTCCGACGCGGCACGGAGAGCAGTACTTC. Translating gives CASSPTRHGEQYF.

The gene calls are TRBV12-5 and TRBJ1-5; 9 nucleotides align to TRBD1. CDR1 LGHNT and CDR2 FRNRAP come from the germline V gene. J lost 6 bases, V lost 4 bases, and 7 bases had no gene match. The CDR3 is 15 amino acids. CDR3 region: CASGSPQGALQPQHF. The CDR3 DNA reads TGTGCTAGTGGTTCGCCACAGGGGGCCCTTCAGCCCCAGCATTTT. The full variable domain, completed using reference TRBV12-5 and TRBJ1-5, is DARVTQTPRHKVTEMGQEVTMRCQPILGHNTVFWYRQTMMQGLELLAYFRNRAPLDDSGMPKDRFSAEMPDATLATLKIQPSEPRDSAVYFCASGSPQGALQPQHFGDGTRLSIL.

The V and J genes are TRBV4-1 and TRBJ1-5; TRBD1 aligns across 9 bases. The CDR3 is made up of 14 amino acids. Germline CDR1 and CDR2: MGHRA and YSYEKL. J gave up 6 bases and V 4 bases, and 4 bases lay outside the gene matches. The CDR3 DNA is TGCGCCAGCAGCCCGGGGACAGGGAGTCAGCCCCAGCATTTT. Translated, it gives CASSPGTGSQPQHF.

The chain has TRBV5-5 and TRBJ1-5; D not certain. The CDR3 sequence is 14 residues long. Germline-derived CDR1 and CDR2 are SGHKS and YYEKEE (reference sequence). Trimming removed 4 bases at V and 5 bases at J, with 13 bases between. Here the CDR3 DNA reads TGTGCCAGCAGCCCGGACGGAACATATCAGCCCCAGCATTTT. Translating gives CASSPDGTYQPQHF.

The chain links TRBV13 to TRBJ2-3, with 8 bases identical to TRBD2. V dropped 5 bases and J dropped 1; count of bases not matched to a gene: 5. CDR3 length: 15 residues. Germline CDR1 reads PRHDT; CDR2 reads FYEKMQ (reference sequence). CDR3 coding DNA: TGTGCCAGCAGCCCCATAGCGGGGCGCACAGATACGCAGTATTTT. Translated, it gives CASSPIAGRTDTQYF.

J is TRBJ1-2 and V is TRBV11-3, with 8 bases matching TRBD1. The V segment lost 2 bases and the J segment 3 bases; nucleotides outside the gene matches: 5. This CDR3 region has 15 residues. Germline V lookup: CDR1 SGHNT, CDR2 YENEEA. Here the CDR3 reads CASSLTLTGDYGYTF. CDR3 bases: TGTGCCAGCAGCTTAACCCTGACAGGGGACTATGGCTACACCTTC.